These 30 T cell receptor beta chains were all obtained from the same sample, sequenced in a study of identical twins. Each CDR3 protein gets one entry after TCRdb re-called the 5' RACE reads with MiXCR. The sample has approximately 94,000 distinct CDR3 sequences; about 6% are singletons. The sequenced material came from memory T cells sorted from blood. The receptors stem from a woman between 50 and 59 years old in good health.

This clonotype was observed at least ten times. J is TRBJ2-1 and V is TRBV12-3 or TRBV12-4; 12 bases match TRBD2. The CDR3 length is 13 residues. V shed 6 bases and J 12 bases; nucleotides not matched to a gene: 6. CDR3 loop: CASRLAGGQGQFF. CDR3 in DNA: TGTGCCAGCAGACTAGCGGGAGGTCAAGGGCAGTTCTTC.

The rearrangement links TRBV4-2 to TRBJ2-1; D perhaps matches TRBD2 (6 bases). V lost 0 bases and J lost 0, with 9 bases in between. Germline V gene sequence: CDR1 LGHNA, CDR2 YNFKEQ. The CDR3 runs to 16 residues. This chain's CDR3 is CASSQDGRGSYNEQFF. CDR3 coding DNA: TGTGCCAGCAGCCAAGACGGGCGGGGCTCCTACAATGAGCAGTTCTTC.

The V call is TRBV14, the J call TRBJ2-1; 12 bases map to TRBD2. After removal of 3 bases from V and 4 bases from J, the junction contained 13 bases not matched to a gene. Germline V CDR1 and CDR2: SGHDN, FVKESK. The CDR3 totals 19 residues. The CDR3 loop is CASSQARTSGKSIYNEQFF. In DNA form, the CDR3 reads TGTGCCAGCAGCCAGGCAAGGACTAGCGGGAAATCTATTTACAATGAGCAGTTCTTC.

CDR3 region: CASSGRGLVTNEQFF. The CDR3 coding sequence is TGTGCCAGTAGCGGGAGGGGACTAGTTACTAATGAGCAGTTCTTC. The gene calls are TRBV19 and TRBJ2-1; 8 nucleotides match TRBD2. The V gene end was trimmed by 6 bases and the J gene end by 7 bases; junction bases not matched to a gene: 11. This CDR3 is 15 amino acids long. Germline lookup yields CDR1 LNHDA and CDR2 SQIVND (reference sequence).

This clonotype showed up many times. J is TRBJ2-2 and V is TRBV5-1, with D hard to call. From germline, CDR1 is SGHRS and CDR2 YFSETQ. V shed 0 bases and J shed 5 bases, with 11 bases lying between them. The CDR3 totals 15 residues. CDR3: CASSLAVRPTGELFF. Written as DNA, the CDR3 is TGCGCCAGCAGCTTGGCCGTGCGGCCTACCGGGGAGCTGTTTTTT.

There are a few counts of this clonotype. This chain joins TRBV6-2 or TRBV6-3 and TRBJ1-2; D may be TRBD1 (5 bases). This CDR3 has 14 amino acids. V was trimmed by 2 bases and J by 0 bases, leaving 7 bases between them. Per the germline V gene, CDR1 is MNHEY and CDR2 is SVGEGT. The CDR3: CASSYAGANYGYTF. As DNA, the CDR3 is TGTGCCAGCAGTTACGCGGGGGCTAACTATGGCTACACCTTC.

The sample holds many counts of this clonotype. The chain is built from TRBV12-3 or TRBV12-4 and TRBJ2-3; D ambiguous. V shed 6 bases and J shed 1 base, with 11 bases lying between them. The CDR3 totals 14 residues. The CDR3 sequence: CASSHTFGTDTQYF. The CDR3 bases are TGTGCCAGCAGCCATACGTTTGGCACAGATACGCAGTATTTT.

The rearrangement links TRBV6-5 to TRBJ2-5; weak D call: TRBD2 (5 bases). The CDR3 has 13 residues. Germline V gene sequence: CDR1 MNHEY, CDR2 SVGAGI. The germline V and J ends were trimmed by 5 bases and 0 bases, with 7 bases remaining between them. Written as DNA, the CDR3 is TGTGCCAGCAGTCCGGACTACCAAGAGACCCAGTACTTC. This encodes CASSPDYQETQYF.

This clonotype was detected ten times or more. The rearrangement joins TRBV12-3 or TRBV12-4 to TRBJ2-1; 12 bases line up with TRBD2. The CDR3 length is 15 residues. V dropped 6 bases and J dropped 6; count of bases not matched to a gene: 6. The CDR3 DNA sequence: TGTGCCAGCAGCCCTAGCGGGAGGGCCCTCAATGAGCAGTTCTTC. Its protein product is CASSPSGRALNEQFF.

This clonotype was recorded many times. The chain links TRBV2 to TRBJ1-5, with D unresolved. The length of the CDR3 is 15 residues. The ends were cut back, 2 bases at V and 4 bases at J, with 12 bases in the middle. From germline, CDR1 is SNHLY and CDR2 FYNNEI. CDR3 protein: CASSESGDVNQPQHF. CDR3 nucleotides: TGTGCCAGCAGTGAATCCGGGGATGTAAATCAGCCCCAGCATTTT.

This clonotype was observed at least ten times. The CDR3 DNA reads TGTGCCAGCAGCTTAGATGGACTAGCGGGAAGGTATGAGCAGTTCTTC. It translates to CASSLDGLAGRYEQFF. The chain is built from TRBV7-9 and TRBJ2-1, with TRBD2 matching over 12 bases. J gave up 8 bases and V 1 base, and 6 bases lay outside the gene matches. This CDR3 is built from 16 residues. Germline CDR1 reads SEHNR; CDR2 reads FQNEAQ (reference sequence).

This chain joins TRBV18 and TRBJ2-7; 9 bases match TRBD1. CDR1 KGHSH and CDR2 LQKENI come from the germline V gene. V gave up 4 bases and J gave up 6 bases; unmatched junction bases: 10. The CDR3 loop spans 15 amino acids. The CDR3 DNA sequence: TGTGCCAGCTCACAGGACAGGGGCCCAGTGGGCGAGCAGTACGTC. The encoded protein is CASSQDRGPVGEQYV.

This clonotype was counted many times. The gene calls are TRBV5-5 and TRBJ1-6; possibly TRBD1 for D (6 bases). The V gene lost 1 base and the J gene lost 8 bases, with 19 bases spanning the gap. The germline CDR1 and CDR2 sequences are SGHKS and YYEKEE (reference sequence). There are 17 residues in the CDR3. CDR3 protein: CASSLSTGGALHSPLHF. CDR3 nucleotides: TGTGCCAGCAGCTTGTCAACGGGGGGCGCCCTCCATTCACCCCTCCACTTT.

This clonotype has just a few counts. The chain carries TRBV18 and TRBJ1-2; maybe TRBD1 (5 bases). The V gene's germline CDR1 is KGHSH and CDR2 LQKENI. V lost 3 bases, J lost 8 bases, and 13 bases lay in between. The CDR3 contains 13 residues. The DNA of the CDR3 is TGTGCCAGCTCACCGGAGGAGGGGAGAGGCTACACCTTC. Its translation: CASSPEEGRGYTF.

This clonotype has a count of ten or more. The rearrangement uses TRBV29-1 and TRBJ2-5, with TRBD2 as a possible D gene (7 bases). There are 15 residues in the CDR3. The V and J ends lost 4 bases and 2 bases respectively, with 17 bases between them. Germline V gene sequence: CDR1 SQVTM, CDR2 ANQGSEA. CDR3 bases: TGCAGCGTTGTGGGGAGGGGGGGGAGGCAAGAGACCCAGTACTTC. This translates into CSVVGRGGRQETQYF.

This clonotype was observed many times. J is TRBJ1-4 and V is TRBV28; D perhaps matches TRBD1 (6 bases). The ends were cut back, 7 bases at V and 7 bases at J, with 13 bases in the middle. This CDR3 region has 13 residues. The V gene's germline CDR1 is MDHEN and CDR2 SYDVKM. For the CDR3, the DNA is TGTGCCAGCACCCCGGGACATTTTGAAAAACTGTTTTTT. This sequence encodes CASTPGHFEKLFF.

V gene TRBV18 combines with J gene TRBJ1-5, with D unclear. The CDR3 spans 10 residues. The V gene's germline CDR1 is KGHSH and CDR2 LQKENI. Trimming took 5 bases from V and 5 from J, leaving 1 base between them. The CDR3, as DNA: TGTGCCAGCTCAGATCAGCCCCAGCATTTT. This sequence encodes CASSDQPQHF.

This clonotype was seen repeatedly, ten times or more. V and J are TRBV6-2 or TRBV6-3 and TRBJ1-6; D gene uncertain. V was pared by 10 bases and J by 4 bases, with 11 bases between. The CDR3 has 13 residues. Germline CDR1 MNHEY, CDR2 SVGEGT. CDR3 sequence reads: CATNREYNSPLHF. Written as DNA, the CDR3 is TGTGCCACCAACCGGGAATATAATTCACCCCTCCACTTT.

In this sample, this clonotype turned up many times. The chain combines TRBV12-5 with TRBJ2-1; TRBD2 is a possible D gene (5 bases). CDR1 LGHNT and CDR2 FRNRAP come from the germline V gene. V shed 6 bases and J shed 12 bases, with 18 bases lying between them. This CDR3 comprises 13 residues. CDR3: CASGYTSGLPQFF. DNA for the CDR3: TGTGCTAGTGGCTACACCTCCGGACTGCCGCAGTTCTTC. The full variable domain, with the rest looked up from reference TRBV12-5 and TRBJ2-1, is DARVTQTPRHKVTEMGQEVTMRCQPILGHNTVFWYRQTMMQGLELLAYFRNRAPLDDSGMPKDRFSAEMPDATLATLKIQPSEPRDSAVYFCASGYTSGLPQFFGPGTRLTVL.

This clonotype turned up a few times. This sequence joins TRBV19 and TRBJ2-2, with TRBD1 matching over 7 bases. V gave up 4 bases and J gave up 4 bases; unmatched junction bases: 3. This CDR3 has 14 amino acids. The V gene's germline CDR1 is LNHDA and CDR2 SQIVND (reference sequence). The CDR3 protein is CASSTQGSTGELFF. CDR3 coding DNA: TGTGCCAGTAGTACACAGGGGAGCACCGGGGAGCTGTTTTTT.

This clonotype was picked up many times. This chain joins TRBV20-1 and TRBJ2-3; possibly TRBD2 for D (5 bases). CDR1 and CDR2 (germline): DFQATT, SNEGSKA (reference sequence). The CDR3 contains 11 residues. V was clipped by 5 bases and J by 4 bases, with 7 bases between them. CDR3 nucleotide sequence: TGCAGTGCTTCGAGGGCAGATACGCAGTATTTT. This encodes CSASRADTQYF.

CDR3 nucleotides: TGTGCCAGCAGCTTAAACTTGAGACTACAATCCCGCAGGGGGGCCCAAGAGACCCAGTACTTC. Protein product: CASSLNLRLQSRRGAQETQYF. The chain recombines TRBV7-3 with TRBJ2-5; weak D call: TRBD1 (7 bases). Trimming took off 1 base at V and 1 base at J, with 28 bases between the two ends. Germline CDR1 is SGHTA and CDR2 is FQGTGA. The CDR3 consists of 21 residues.

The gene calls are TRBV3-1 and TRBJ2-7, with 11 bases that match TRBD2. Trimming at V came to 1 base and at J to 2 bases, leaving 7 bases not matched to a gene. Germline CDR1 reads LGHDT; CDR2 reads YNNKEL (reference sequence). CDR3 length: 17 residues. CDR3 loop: CASSQGLAGPTTYEQYV. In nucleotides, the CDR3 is TGTGCCAGCAGCCAAGGACTAGCGGGACCCACCACCTACGAGCAGTACGTC.

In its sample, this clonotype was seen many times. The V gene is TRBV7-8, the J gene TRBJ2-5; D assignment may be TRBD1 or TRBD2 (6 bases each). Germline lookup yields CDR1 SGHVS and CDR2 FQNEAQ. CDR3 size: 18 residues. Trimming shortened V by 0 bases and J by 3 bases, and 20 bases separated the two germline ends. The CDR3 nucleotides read TGTGCCAGCAGCTTAGCCCCGGGCCGGGGGCGCGTTGAAGAGACCCAGTACTTC. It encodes CASSLAPGRGRVEETQYF.

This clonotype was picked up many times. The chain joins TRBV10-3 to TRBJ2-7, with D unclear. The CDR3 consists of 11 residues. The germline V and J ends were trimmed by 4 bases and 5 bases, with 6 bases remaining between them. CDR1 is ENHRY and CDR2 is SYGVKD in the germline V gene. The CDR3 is CAISGPNEQYF. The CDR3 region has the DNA TGTGCCATCAGTGGCCCGAACGAGCAGTACTTC.

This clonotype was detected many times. This chain's CDR3 is CASSPGPQETQYF. The CDR3 nucleotides are TGTGCCAGCAGCCCGGGACCCCAAGAGACCCAGTACTTC. This chain joins TRBV7-2 and TRBJ2-5; possibly TRBD1 or TRBD2 for D (5 bases each). V lost 5 bases to trimming and J lost 1 base, with 8 bases between them. CDR1 and CDR2 from the germline V gene are SGHTA and FQGNSA. This CDR3 comprises 13 residues.

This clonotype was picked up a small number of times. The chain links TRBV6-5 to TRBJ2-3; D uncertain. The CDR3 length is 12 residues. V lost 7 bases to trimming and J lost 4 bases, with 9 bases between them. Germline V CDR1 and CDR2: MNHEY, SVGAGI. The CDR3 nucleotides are TGTGCCAGCAATGGAGCTGCAGATACGCAGTATTTT. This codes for CASNGAADTQYF.

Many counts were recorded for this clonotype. The CDR3 DNA sequence: TGTGCCAGCAGCCAAGATCTGGGATCAGGGCATCAGCCCCAGCATTTT. It codes for CASSQDLGSGHQPQHF. The chain combines TRBV4-2 with TRBJ1-5, with D possibly matching TRBD1 (5 bases). CDR3 length: 16 amino acids. CDR1 is LGHNA, CDR2 YNFKEQ, per germline. V was clipped by 0 bases and J by 5 bases, with 14 bases between them.

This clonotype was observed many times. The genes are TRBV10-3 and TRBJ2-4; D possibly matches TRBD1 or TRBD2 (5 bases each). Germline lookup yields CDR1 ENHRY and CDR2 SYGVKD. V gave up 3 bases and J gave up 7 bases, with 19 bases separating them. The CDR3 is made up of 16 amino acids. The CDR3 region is CAISDQRGGSANIQYF. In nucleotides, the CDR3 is TGTGCCATCAGTGATCAGAGGGGTGGGTCAGCGAACATTCAGTACTTC.

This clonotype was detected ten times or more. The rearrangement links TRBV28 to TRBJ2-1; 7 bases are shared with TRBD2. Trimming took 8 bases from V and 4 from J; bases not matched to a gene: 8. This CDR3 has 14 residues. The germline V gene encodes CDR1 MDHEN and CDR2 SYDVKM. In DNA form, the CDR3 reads TGTGCCAGCGAGTCGGCTAGCGGTTACAATGAGCAGTTCTTC. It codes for CASESASGYNEQFF.